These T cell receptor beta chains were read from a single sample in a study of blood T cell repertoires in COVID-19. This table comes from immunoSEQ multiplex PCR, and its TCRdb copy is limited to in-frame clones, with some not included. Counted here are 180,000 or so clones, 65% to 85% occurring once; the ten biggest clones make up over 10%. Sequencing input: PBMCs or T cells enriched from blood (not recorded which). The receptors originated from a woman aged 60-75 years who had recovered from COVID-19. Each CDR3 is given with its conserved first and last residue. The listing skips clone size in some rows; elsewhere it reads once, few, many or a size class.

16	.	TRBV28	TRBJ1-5	CASSLLGQSFNQPQHF
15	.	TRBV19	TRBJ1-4	CASRSHRGRGEKLFF
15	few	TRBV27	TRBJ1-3	CASSRGGSSGNTIYF
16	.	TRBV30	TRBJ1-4	CAWSRTGGQGNEKLFF
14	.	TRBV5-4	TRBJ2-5	CASSRLAGAETQYF
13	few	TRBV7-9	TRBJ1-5	CASSPRRGQPQHF
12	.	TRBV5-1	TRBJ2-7	CASSLGRDEQYF
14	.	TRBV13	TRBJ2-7	CASSPGTSGYEQYF
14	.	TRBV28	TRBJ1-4	CASSTGPTNEKLFF
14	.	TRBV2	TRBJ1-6	CASILPGLNSPLHF
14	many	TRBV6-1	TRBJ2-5	CASSYGDTQETQYF
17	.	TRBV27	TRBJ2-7	CASSLSTPGTGGYEQYF
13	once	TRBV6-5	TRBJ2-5	CATGQGLEETQYF
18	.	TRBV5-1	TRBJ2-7	CASSLTSGGLSPLREQYF
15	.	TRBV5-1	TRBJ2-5	CASSPGGGFLETQYF
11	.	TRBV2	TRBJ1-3	CASSYGNTIYF
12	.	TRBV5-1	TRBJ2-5	CASGGAKETQYF
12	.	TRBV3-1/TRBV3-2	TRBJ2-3	CASSRTGTTQYF
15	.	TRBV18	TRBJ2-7	CASSLGPGQSYEQYF
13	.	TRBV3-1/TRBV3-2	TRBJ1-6	CASRPGGTSPLHF
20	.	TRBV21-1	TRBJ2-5	CASNGPVFFFPTPLQETQYF
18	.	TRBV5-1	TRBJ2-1	CASSLTLGLAASRGEQFF
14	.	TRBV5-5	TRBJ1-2	CASSYTTETYGYTF
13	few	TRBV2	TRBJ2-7	CASSVGQGLRQYF
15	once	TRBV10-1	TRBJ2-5	CASDKREGVEETQYF
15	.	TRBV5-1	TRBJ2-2	CASSLASGNTGELFF
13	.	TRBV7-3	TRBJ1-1	CASGQGVDTEAFF
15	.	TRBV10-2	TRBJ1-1	CASSGLTGGNTEAFF
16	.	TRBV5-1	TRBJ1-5	CASSATGTGGDQPQHF
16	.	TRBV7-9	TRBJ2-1	CASSTRAGGPGNEQFF
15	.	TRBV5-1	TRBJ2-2	CASSADTSNTGELFF
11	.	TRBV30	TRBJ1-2	CAWSVSRGYTF
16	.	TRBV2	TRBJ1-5	CASTARVRDSNQPQHF
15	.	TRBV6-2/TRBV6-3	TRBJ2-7	CASSYPQASSYEQYF
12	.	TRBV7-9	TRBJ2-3	CASSISTDTQYF
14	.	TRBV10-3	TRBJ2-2	CAIREGTGIGELFF
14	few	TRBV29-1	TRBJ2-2	CSVPGSANTGELFF
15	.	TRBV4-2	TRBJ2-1	CASSLFHSGVNEQFF
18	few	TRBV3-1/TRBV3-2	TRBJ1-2	CASSQEGPSGEANYGYTF
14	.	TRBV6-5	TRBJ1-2	CASSPGTFNYGYTF
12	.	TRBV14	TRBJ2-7	CASNVLGGSLYF
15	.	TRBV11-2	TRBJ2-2	CASRSTGAPVGELFF
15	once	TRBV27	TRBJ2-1	CASSPLRDSYNEQFF
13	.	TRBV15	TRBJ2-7	CATSRVFSYEQYF
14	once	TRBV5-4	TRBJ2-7	CASSLGWAPYEQYF
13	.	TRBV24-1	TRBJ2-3	CATSDPFTDTQYF
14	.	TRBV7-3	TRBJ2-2	CASRRTGGPGELFF
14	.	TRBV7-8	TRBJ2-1	CASSGSGGAYEQFF